What follows are 17 T cell receptor beta chains derived from one specimen sequenced in a study of T cells after yellow fever vaccination. TCRdb analysed the 5' RACE reads with MiXCR anew, one entry per CDR3 protein. This table holds hundreds of thousands of distinct CDR3 sequences, about 14% found once. Material: PBMCs, obtained on the day of the yellow fever booster vaccination. Receptors originate from a man aged 25-45 years who received the YFV17D yellow fever vaccine.

V and J are TRBV25-1 and TRBJ2-1; 12 positions match TRBD2. The V gene's germline CDR1 is MGHDK and CDR2 SYGVNS. The V gene end was trimmed by 3 bases and the J gene end by 8 bases; junction bases not matched to a gene: 2. The CDR3 runs to 14 residues. CDR3 DNA sequence: TGTGCCAGCAGTGACGGACTAGCGGGATATGAGCAGTTCTTC. Its translation is CASSDGLAGYEQFF. Supplemented by reference TRBV25-1 and TRBJ2-1, the full variable domain reads EADIYQTPRYLVIGTGKKITLECSQTMGHDKMYWYQQDPGMELHLIHYSYGVNSTEKGDLSSESTVSRIRTEHFPLTLESARPSHTSQYLCASSDGLAGYEQFFGPGTRLTVL.

This clonotype was seen many times. The chain recombines TRBV24-1 with TRBJ2-3; TRBD2 might be the D (5 bases). The germline gives CDR1 KGHDR, CDR2 SFDVKD. This CDR3 comprises 13 residues. The V gene lost 10 bases and the J gene lost 5 bases, with 15 bases spanning the gap. CDR3: CATGSAEGDTQYF. The CDR3 DNA follows: TGTGCCACAGGGTCAGCAGAGGGAGATACGCAGTATTTT.

The J gene is TRBJ2-2, the V gene TRBV9; D is possibly TRBD1 (6 bases). The CDR3 sequence is 14 residues long. The germline gives CDR1 SGDLS, CDR2 YYNGEE. V shed 7 bases and J shed 4 bases, with 14 bases lying between them. The CDR3, as DNA: TGTGCCAGCCAAGACAGGTGGGGCACCGGGGAGCTGTTTTTT. This gives the protein CASQDRWGTGELFF.

V gene TRBV27 combines with J gene TRBJ1-2; 8 bases are shared with TRBD1. CDR3 length: 16 amino acids. J lost 4 bases, V lost 1 base, and 8 bases had no gene match. Germline lookup yields CDR1 MNHEY and CDR2 SMNVEV (reference sequence). The CDR3 coding sequence is TGTGCCAGCAGTTTATTCCCCGGACAGGGATCCTATGGCTACACCTTC. Translated, it gives CASSLFPGQGSYGYTF.

This clonotype turned up a few times. V gene TRBV4-3 combines with J gene TRBJ2-5, with no clear D. Germline CDR1 LGHNA, CDR2 YSLEER. This CDR3 has 13 amino acids. The ends were cut back, 0 bases at V and 5 bases at J, with 7 bases in the middle. The CDR3 here is CASSQDIRETQYF. The CDR3 DNA is TGCGCCAGCAGCCAAGATATCAGGGAGACCCAGTACTTC.

This clonotype was detected a few times. The J gene is TRBJ1-5, the V gene TRBV19; 9 nucleotides match TRBD1. The CDR3 is 16 amino acids. J was trimmed by 3 bases and V by 5 bases; bases with no gene match: 8. Germline V gene sequence: CDR1 LNHDA, CDR2 SQIVND (reference sequence). Here the CDR3 reads CASSLSGTGNNQPQHF. The CDR3 DNA reads TGTGCCAGTAGTCTCTCCGGGACAGGGAACAATCAGCCCCAGCATTTT.

This clonotype came up once. This chain uses TRBV9 with TRBJ1-6; TRBD1 is a possible D gene (6 bases). V gave up 0 bases and J gave up 6 bases, with 7 bases separating them. CDR1 and CDR2 (germline): SGDLS, YYNGEE. This CDR3 spans 14 amino acids. The CDR3 region has the DNA TGTGCCAGCAGCGTAGCAGGGGTTAATTCACCCCTCCACTTT. It is translated as CASSVAGVNSPLHF.

This chain joins TRBV29-1 and TRBJ2-6; D is unresolved. Germline V lookup: CDR1 SQVTM, CDR2 ANQGSEA. The ends were cut back, 7 bases at V and 0 bases at J, with 13 bases in the middle. The CDR3 extends over 15 amino acids. As DNA, the CDR3 is TGCAGCGCTGTCGACGAATCCTCTGGGGCCAACGTCCTGACTTTC. Residues: CSAVDESSGANVLTF.

This rearrangement joins TRBV7-3 to TRBJ2-3; TRBD2 agrees at 14 bases. Germline CDR1 is SGHTA and CDR2 is FQGTGA. V lost 3 bases to trimming and J lost 7 bases; unmatched junction nucleotides: 6. This CDR3 is built from 16 residues. The CDR3 reads CASSLTSGRASYTQYF. CDR3 in DNA: TGTGCCAGCAGCTTGACTAGCGGGAGGGCCTCGTATACGCAGTATTTT.

With respect to this clonotype: An end of the junction differs from the germline gene, which may be a read error. The V gene is TRBV7-9, the J gene TRBJ2-3; possibly TRBD2 for D (5 bases). Germline-derived CDR1 and CDR2 are SEHNR and FQNEAQ (reference sequence). This CDR3 has 16 amino acids. The CDR3 nucleotides are TGTGCCAGCAGCTTAGACAAGGGTTCTAGCACAGATGCGCAGTATTTT. As protein: CASSLDKGSSTDAQYF.

The V call is TRBV11-2, the J call TRBJ2-2; TRBD2 matches 7 bases. The CDR3 has 18 amino acids. Trimming at V came to 1 base and at J to 4 bases, leaving 12 bases not matched to a gene. The germline V gene has CDR1 SGHAT and CDR2 FQNNGV. The DNA for the CDR3 is TGTGCCAGCAGCTTAGTTGGACGTCCGGGGAGGGGCACCGGGGAGCTGTTTTTT. The encoded protein is CASSLVGRPGRGTGELFF.

The gene calls are TRBV18 and TRBJ2-1; 13 bases map to TRBD2. CDR1 and CDR2 (germline): KGHSH, LQKENI. Trimming cost V 3 bases and J 5 bases; bases outside gene matches: 4. This CDR3 region has 16 residues. The CDR3 spells CASSPGTSGAHNEQFF. The CDR3 coding sequence is TGTGCCAGCTCACCTGGGACTAGCGGGGCGCACAATGAGCAGTTCTTC.

This clonotype showed up just a few times. V gene TRBV28 combines with J gene TRBJ2-7, with a weak D call TRBD2 (7 bases). Germline V gene data show CDR1 as MDHEN and CDR2 as SYDVKM. Trimming removed 10 bases at V and 0 bases at J, with 16 bases between. This CDR3 spans 14 amino acids. CDR3 DNA sequence: TGTGCCACCACGGGGGGCCCGGGCTCCTACGAGCAGTACTTC. Translating gives CATTGGPGSYEQYF.

This sequence joins TRBV5-1 and TRBJ2-2; D is possibly TRBD1 (6 bases). The CDR3 length is 15 residues. CDR1 is SGHRS, CDR2 YFSETQ, per germline. Trimming stripped 0 bases from V and 2 bases from J, with 8 bases between. CDR3 residues: CASSLAQGNTGELFF. CDR3 bases: TGCGCCAGCAGCTTGGCACAGGGAAACACCGGGGAGCTGTTTTTT.

This clonotype turned up a few times. V gene TRBV5-8 combines with J gene TRBJ1-4; D is ambiguous. This CDR3 comprises 13 residues. Per germline, CDR1 SGHTS and CDR2 YDEGEE. Between the trimmed V and J ends, which lost 0 bases and 8 bases, there was a span of 8 bases. The DNA of the CDR3 is TGTGCCAGCAGCTTGGAGCAGGTAGAAAAACTGTTTTTT. It translates to CASSLEQVEKLFF. The complete variable domain, with remaining parts taken from reference TRBV5-8 and TRBJ1-4, reads EAGVTQSPTHLIKTRGQQATLRCSPISGHTSVYWYQQALGLGLQFLLWYDEGEERNRGNFPPRFSGRQFPNYSSELNVNALELEDSALYLCASSLEQVEKLFFGSGTQLSVL.

The chain links TRBV4-3 to TRBJ2-7; maybe TRBD1 (5 bases). The CDR3 runs 15 residues. Trimming pared 1 base from V and 1 base from J, leaving 11 bases between. The germline V gene has CDR1 LGHNA and CDR2 YSLEER. In DNA form, the CDR3 reads TGCGCCAGCAGCCAAGGGGCCCCAGGGTCCTACGAGCAGTACTTC. Encoded protein: CASSQGAPGSYEQYF.

J is TRBJ2-5 and V is TRBV7-8, with TRBD2 as a possible D gene (6 bases). The germline gives CDR1 SGHVS, CDR2 FQNEAQ. The V end lost 7 bases, the J end lost 2 bases, and 20 bases lay between the germline ends. There are 16 residues in the CDR3. CDR3 DNA sequence: TGTGCCAGCACCAAGTGGGGAGGCCAGGCACAAGAGACCCAGTACTTC. Translated: CASTKWGGQAQETQYF.